Listed below are T cell receptor beta chains from one sample, sequenced in a study of post-analysis software for immune sequencing data. One entry per CDR3 protein results from TCRdb running MiXCR on the PCR reads. The data contain hundreds of thousands of distinct CDR3 sequences, roughly 27% of them singletons. Sequencing input: blood. These receptor sequences come from a girl between 5 and 17 years old with multiple sclerosis. Each CDR3 is given with its conserved first and last residue. D genes are given only for firm matches. Size values are once, few and many counts, or a class for expanded clones, and some rows have none.

V gene	clone size	J gene	D gene	CDR3 DNA	CDR3 protein
TRBV3-1	.	TRBJ2-3	.	TGTGCCAGCAGCCAAGATTCGGGGGCTAGAGGAGATACGCAGTATTTT	CASSQDSGARGDTQYF
TRBV20-1	.	TRBJ2-3	.	TGCAGTGCTAGAACAGGTGCCACAGATACGCAGTATTTT	CSARTGATDTQYF
TRBV5-1	few	TRBJ2-2	TRBD2	TGCGCCAGCAGCAGGACTAGCGGGGGGCCCGTAGGGACCGGGGAGCTGTTTTTT	CASSRTSGGPVGTGELFF
TRBV20-1	few	TRBJ1-2	.	TGCAGTGCCCCACTACAGGGTACCCATGGCTACACCTTC	CSAPLQGTHGYTF
TRBV9	few	TRBJ2-1	TRBD2	TGTGCCAGCAGCGTCACAGCGGGAGTCCGAAATGAGCAGTTCTTC	CASSVTAGVRNEQFF
TRBV6-5	.	TRBJ2-1	TRBD1	TGTGCCAGCAGCCGCACAGGGGGCCACTACAATGAGCAGTTCTTC	CASSRTGGHYNEQFF
TRBV20-1	few	TRBJ2-7	TRBD2	TGCAGTGCTAGACACCCTTTTCTAGCGGGGCACTACGAGCAGTACTTC	CSARHPFLAGHYEQYF
TRBV7-9	.	TRBJ1-5	.	TGTGCCAGCAGCGGATCGGGGTCAGATCAGCCCCAGCATTTT	CASSGSGSDQPQHF
TRBV7-2	once	TRBJ2-2	TRBD2	TGTGCCAGCAGCTTACGAGCGGGAGAAACCGGGGAGCTGTTTTTT	CASSLRAGETGELFF
TRBV7-2	.	TRBJ2-4	.	TGTGCCAGCAGCTTAGGACGGTCCCAAGCCAAAAACATTCAGTACTTC	CASSLGRSQAKNIQYF
TRBV6-2/TRBV6-3	.	TRBJ2-2	.	TGTGCCAGCAAACAGAGCTCGAACACCGGGGAGCTGTTTTTT	CASKQSSNTGELFF
TRBV28	.	TRBJ1-2	TRBD1	TGTGCCAGCGGCTCGGGACAGGGAGTCTATGGCTACACCTTC	CASGSGQGVYGYTF
TRBV7-9	.	TRBJ2-1	.	TGTGCCAGCAGCTCCCGGACTACTGACAATGAGCAGTTCTTC	CASSSRTTDNEQFF
TRBV10-3	.	TRBJ1-2	.	TGTGCCATCAGCCCCGGGCAGGGCGCTACTTTCTATGGCTACACCTTC	CAISPGQGATFYGYTF
TRBV24-1	.	TRBJ2-5	.	TGTGCCACCAGTGAAGGAAGGAAACTCGAAGAGACCCAGTACTTC	CATSEGRKLEETQYF
TRBV27	few	TRBJ2-1	.	TGTGCCACCAGCACTAGATTCTACGAGCAGTTCTTC	CATSTRFYEQFF
TRBV6-2/TRBV6-3	few	TRBJ2-7	.	TGTGCCAGCGCCTATGGACAGATCGAGCAGTACTTC	CASAYGQIEQYF
TRBV4-3	few	TRBJ1-4	.	TGCGCCGGCAGCCAGACGGACAGTGCAACTAATGAAAAACTGTTTTTT	CAGSQTDSATNEKLFF
TRBV5-5	.	TRBJ2-7	.	TGTGCCAGCAGCTTCTACGCGCCCTACGAGCAGTACTTC	CASSFYAPYEQYF
TRBV4-3	.	TRBJ2-3	.	TGCGCCAGCAGCCAAGATCGCTCGGAGTTTCGCACAGATACGCAGTATTTT	CASSQDRSEFRTDTQYF
TRBV5-8	few	TRBJ2-7	.	TGTGCCAGCCTCTTAGACAGTACGATCGCCTACGAGCAGTACTTC	CASLLDSTIAYEQYF
TRBV28	.	TRBJ2-1	.	TGTACCAGCAGTTTCATGGGACACAATGAGCAGTTCTTC	CTSSFMGHNEQFF
TRBV4-1	few	TRBJ1-2	TRBD1	TGCGCCAGCAGTTTTACAGGGGACTATGGCTACACCTTC	CASSFTGDYGYTF
TRBV12-3/TRBV12-4	few	TRBJ2-3	.	TGTGCCAGCAGTAACAGGGTCGGGAGTACGCAGTATTTT	CASSNRVGSTQYF
TRBV7-2	.	TRBJ2-1	.	TGTGCCAGCAGCTTAGATCGGGGGCGGGGGCCCTCCTACAATGAGCAGTTCTTC	CASSLDRGRGPSYNEQFF
TRBV20-1	few	TRBJ2-7	TRBD2	TGCAGTGCTCAGCCTAGGACTAGCGGCTCCTACGAGCAGTACTTC	CSAQPRTSGSYEQYF
TRBV25-1	.	TRBJ1-2	.	TGTGCCAGCAGTGATGGAACAGGGACATACTATGGCTACACCTTC	CASSDGTGTYYGYTF